The clone carrying this T cell receptor beta chain has just one count. This record belongs to a study of blood T cell repertoires in COVID-19. In the study's own analysis: Estimated nucleated cell counts came from reference gene primer amplification. Sequencing used immunoSEQ multiplex PCR; TCRdb keeps in-frame clones, though not all of them. V and J calls and clone size are those listed in that table; D and trimming were worked out from the DNA. This table holds under 350,000 clones, more than 85% found once. Sequencing input: peripheral blood. This clonotype originated in a man aged 40-55 years with acute or convalescent COVID-19.

Here the CDR3 DNA reads TGCGCCAGCAGGACAGGTGGGACCGGGGAGCTGTTTTTT. Residues: CASRTGGTGELFF. The chain combines TRBV10-2 with TRBJ2-2; TRBD1 might be the D (6 bases). The germline CDR1 and CDR2 sequences are WSHSY and SAAADI. CDR3 length equals 13 residues. Trimming took 6 bases from V and 5 from J, leaving 10 bases between them.